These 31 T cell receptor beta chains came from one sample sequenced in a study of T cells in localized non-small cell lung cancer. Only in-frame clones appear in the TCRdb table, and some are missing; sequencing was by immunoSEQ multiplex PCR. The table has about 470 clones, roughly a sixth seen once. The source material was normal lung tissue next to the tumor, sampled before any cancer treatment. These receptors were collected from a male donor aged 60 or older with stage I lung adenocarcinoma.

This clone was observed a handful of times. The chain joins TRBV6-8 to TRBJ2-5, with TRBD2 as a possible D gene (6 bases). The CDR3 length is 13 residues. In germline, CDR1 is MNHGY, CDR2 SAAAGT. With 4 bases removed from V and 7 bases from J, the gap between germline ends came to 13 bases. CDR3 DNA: TGTGCCAGCAGTTCTGACGGGGGATGGACCCAGTACTTC. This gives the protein CASSSDGGWTQYF.

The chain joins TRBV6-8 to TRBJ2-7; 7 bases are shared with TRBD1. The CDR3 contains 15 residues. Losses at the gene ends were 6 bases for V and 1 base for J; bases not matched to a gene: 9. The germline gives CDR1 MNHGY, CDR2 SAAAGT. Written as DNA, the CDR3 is TGTGCCAGCAGGTCTACAGGGGCCCTATCCTACGAGCAGTACGTC. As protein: CASRSTGALSYEQYV.

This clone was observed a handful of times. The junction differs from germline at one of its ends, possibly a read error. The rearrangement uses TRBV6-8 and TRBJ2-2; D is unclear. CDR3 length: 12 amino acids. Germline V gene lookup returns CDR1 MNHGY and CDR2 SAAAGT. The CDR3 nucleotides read TGTGCCATCAGTGGACCCACCGGGGAGCTGTTTTTT. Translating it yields CAISGPTGELFF.

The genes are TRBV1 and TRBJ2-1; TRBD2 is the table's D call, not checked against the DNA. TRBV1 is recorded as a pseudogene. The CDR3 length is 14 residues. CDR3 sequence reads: CASSQATPYNEQFF. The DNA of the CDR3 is TGCGCCAGCAGCCAAGCTACGCCCTACAATGAGCAGTTCTTC.

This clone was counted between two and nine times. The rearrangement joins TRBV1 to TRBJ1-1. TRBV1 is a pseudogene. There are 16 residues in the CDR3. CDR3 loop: CASSQERIGTLSEAFF. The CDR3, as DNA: TGCGCCAGCAGCCAAGAGCGTATCGGGACGTTAAGCGAAGCTTTCTTT.

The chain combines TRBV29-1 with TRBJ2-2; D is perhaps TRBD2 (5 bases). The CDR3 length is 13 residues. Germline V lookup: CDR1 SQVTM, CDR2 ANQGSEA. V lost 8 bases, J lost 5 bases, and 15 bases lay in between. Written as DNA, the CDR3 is TGCAGCACCGGAGGAATGGGTACCGGGGAGCTGTTTTTT. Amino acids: CSTGGMGTGELFF.

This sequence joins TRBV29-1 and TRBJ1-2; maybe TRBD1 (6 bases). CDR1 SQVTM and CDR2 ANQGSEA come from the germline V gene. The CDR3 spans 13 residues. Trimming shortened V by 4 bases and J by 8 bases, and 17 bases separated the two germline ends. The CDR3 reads CSVAQGQLGGYTF. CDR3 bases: TGCAGCGTTGCGCAGGGGCAACTGGGGGGCTACACCTTC. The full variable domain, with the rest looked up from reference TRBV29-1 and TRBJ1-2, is SAVISQKPSRDICQRGTSLTIQCQVDSQVTMMFWYRQQPGQSLTLIATANQGSEATYESGFVIDKFPISRPNLTFSTLTVSNMSPEDSSIYLCSVAQGQLGGYTFGSGTRLTVV.

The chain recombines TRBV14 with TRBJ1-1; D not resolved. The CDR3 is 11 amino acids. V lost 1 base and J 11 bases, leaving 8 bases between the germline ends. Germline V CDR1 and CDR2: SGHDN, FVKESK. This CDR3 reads CASSQAGSAFF. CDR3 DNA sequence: TGTGCCAGCAGCCAAGCGGGGTCGGCTTTCTTT.

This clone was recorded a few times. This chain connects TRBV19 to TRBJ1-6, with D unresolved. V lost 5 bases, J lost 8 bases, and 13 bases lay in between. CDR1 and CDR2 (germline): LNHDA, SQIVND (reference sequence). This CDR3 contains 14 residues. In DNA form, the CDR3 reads TGTGCCAGTAGTGGATCGGGAAGCTATTCACCCCTCCACTTT. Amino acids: CASSGSGSYSPLHF.

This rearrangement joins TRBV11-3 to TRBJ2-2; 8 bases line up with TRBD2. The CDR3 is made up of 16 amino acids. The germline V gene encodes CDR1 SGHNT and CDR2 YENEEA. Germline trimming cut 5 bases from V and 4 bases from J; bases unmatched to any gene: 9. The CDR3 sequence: CASSPLGGEVTGELFF. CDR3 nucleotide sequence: TGTGCCAGCAGCCCCCTCGGGGGGGAGGTCACCGGGGAGCTGTTTTTT.

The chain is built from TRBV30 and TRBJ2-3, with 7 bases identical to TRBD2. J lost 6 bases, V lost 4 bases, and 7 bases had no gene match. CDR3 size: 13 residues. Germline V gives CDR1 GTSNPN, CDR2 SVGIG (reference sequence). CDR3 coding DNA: TGTGCCTGGATAATGGCCGGGAGGGATACGCAGTATTTT. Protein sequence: CAWIMAGRDTQYF.

The CDR3 sequence: CASSETGTGLPQHF. CDR3 nucleotide sequence: TGTGCCAGCAGTGAAACTGGGACAGGTCTGCCCCAGCATTTT. The chain employs TRBV25-1 and TRBJ1-5; TRBD1 agrees at 8 bases. Trimming cost V 2 bases and J 9 bases; bases outside gene matches: 6. Germline values: CDR1 MGHDK, CDR2 SYGVNS. This CDR3 comprises 14 residues.

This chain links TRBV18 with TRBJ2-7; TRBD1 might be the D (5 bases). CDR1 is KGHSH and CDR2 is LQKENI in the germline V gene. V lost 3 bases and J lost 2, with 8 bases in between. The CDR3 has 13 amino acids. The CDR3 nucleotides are TGTGCCAGCTCACCTGGCAGGGCCTACGAGCAGTACGTC. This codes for CASSPGRAYEQYV.

The CDR3, as DNA: TGTGCCAGTGGCGGGACTAGCCGAGATGAGCAGTTCTTC. Translation gives CASGGTSRDEQFF. The gene calls are TRBV19 and TRBJ2-1, with 9 bases lining up with TRBD2. The CDR3 extends over 13 amino acids. The trim removed 8 bases at V and 8 bases at J, leaving 7 bases unmatched. The germline CDR1 and CDR2 sequences are LNHDA and SQIVND (reference sequence). Variable domain in full (rest from reference TRBV19 and TRBJ2-1): DGGITQSPKYLFRKEGQNVTLSCEQNLNHDAMYWYRQDPGQGLRLIYYSQIVNDFQKGDIAEGYSVSREKKESFPLTVTSAQKNPTAFYLCASGGTSRDEQFFGPGTRLTVL.

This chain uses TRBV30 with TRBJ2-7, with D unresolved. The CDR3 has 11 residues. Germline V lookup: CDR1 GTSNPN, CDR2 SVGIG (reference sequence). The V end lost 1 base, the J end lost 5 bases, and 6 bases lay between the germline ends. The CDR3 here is CAWSEMDEQYF. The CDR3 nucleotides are TGTGCCTGGAGTGAGATGGACGAGCAGTACTTC.

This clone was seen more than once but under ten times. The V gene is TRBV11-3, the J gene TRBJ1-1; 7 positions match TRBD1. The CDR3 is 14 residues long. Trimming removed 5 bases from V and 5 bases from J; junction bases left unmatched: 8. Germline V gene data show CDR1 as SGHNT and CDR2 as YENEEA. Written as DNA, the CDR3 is TGTGCCAGCAGCGCAGGGGGGGGCGCAACTGAAGCTTTCTTT. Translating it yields CASSAGGGATEAFF.

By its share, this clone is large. CDR3 in amino acids: CASSVIGGRALNEQFF. CDR3 in DNA: TGTGCCAGCAGCGTAATTGGTGGGAGGGCCCTCAATGAGCAGTTCTTC. The chain employs TRBV9 and TRBJ2-1, with 7 bases aligning to TRBD2. CDR3 size: 16 residues. Germline CDR1 and CDR2: SGDLS and YYNGEE. Germline trimming cut 1 base from V and 6 bases from J; bases unmatched to any gene: 10.

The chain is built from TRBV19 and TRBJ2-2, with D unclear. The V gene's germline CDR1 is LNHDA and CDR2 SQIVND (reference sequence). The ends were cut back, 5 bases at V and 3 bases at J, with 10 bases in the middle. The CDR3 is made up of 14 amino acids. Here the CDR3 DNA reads TGTGCCAGTAGTGCGGAAACTCACACCGGGGAGCTGTTTTTT. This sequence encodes CASSAETHTGELFF.

The CDR3 DNA reads TGTGCCTGGGGGACAGGGACGGAGACCCAGTACTTC. Its translation is CAWGTGTETQYF. The V call is TRBV30, the J call TRBJ2-5; TRBD1 aligns across 9 bases. This CDR3 region has 12 residues. Germline V CDR1 and CDR2: GTSNPN, SVGIG (reference sequence). Unmatched junction bases numbered 3, after V lost 5 bases and J lost 5 bases.

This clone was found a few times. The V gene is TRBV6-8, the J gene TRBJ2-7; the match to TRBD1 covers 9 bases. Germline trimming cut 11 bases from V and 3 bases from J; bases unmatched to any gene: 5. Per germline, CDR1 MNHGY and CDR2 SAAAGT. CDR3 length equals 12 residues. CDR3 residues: CASRDRDYEQYF. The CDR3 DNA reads TGTGCCTCCCGGGACAGGGACTACGAGCAGTACTTC.

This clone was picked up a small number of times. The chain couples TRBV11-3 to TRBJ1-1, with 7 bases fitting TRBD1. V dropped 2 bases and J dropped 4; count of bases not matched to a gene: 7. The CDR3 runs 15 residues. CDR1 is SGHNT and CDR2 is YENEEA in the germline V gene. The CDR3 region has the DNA TGTGCCAGCAGCTTAAGACAGGGAGGCTTCACTGAAGCTTTCTTT. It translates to CASSLRQGGFTEAFF.

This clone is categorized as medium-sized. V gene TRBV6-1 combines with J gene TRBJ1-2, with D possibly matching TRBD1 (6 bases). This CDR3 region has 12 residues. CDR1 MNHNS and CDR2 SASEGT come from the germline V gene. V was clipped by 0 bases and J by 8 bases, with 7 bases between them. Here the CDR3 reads CASSEAGGGYTF. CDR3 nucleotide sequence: TGTGCCAGCAGTGAAGCAGGGGGAGGCTACACCTTC.

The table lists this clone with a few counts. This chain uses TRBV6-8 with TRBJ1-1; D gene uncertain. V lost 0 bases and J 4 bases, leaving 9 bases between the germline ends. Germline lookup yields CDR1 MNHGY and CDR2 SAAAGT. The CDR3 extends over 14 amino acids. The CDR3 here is CASSYSPEGTEAFF. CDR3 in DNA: TGTGCCAGCAGTTACTCGCCGGAGGGCACTGAAGCTTTCTTT.

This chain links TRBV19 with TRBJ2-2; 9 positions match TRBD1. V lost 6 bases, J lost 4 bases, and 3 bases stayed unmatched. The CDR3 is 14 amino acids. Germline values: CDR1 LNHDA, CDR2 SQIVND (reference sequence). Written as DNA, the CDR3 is TGTGCCAGTAGGGACAGGGGAGCCACCGGGGAGCTGTTTTTT. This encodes CASRDRGATGELFF.

The CDR3 loop reads CASCVSGGRDNEQFF. The DNA of the CDR3 is TGTGCCAGCTGCGTTTCAGGGGGCCGGGACAATGAGCAGTTCTTC. V gene TRBV18 combines with J gene TRBJ2-1; 8 nucleotides line up with TRBD1. Germline V gene sequence: CDR1 KGHSH, CDR2 LQKENI. J gave up 5 bases and V 7 bases, and 10 bases lay outside the gene matches. The CDR3 length is 15 residues.

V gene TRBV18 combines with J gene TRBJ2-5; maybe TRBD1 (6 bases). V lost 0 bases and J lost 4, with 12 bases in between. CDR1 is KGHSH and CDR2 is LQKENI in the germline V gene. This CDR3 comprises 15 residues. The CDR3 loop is CASSPPARGTETQYF. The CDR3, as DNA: TGTGCCAGCTCACCACCTGCCAGGGGCACAGAGACCCAGTACTTC.

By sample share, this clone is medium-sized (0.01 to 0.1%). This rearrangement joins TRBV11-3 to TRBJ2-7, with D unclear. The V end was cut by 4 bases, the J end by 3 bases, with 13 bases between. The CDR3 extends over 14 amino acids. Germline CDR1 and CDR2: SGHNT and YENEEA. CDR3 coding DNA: TGTGCCAGCAGCTCCCTAGACTCTTTCTACGAGCAGTACGTC. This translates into CASSSLDSFYEQYV.

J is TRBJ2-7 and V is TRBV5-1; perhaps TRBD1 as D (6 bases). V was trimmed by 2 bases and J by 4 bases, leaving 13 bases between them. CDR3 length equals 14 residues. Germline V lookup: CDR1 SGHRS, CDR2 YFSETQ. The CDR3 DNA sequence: TGCGCCAGCAGCTTTGCAGGGGACGTTTACGAGCAGTACTTC. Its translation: CASSFAGDVYEQYF.

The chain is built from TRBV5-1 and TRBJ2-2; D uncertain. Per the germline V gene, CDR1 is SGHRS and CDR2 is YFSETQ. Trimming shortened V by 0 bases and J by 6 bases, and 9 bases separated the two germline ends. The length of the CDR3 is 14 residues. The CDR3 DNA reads TGCGCCAGCAGCTTGGGGCAGCGCGCCGGGGAGCTGTTTTTT. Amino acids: CASSLGQRAGELFF.

Here the CDR3 DNA reads TGTGCTAGTGGTTTGGGGACAGGCGCGGGAGCTTTCTTT. Its protein is CASGLGTGAGAFF. The chain combines TRBV12-5 with TRBJ1-1, with 7 bases fitting TRBD1. The CDR3 length is 13 residues. The V gene end was trimmed by 1 base and the J gene end by 10 bases; junction bases not matched to a gene: 6. Germline CDR1 and CDR2: LGHNT and FRNRAP.

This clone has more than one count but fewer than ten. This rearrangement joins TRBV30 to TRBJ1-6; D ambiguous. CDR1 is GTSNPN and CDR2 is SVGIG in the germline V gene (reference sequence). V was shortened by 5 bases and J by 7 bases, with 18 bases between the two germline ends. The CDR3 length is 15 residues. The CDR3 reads CAWASPPKANSPLHF. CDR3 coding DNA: TGTGCCTGGGCCTCTCCTCCGAAAGCCAATTCACCCCTCCACTTT. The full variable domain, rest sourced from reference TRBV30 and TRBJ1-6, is SQTIHQWPATLVQPVGSPLSLECTVEGTSNPNLYWYRQAAGRGLQLLFYSVGIGQISSEVPQNLSASRPQDRQFILSSKKLLLSDSGFYLCAWASPPKANSPLHFGNGTRLTVT.